This T cell receptor (beta chain) stems from a study of cytomegalovirus exposure and HLA in healthy donors. Broader study findings: The study labeled fewer than 200 TCR beta chains cytomegalovirus-associated. The classifier, whose performance was assessed in both the original and validation cohorts, reportedly diagnosed cytomegalovirus status with high specificity and sensitivity.

The validation cohort, a group of more than 100 subjects, included the donors and was separate from the roughly 700-subject first cohort. Sequencing used immunoSEQ multiplex PCR; TCRdb keeps in-frame clones, though not all of them. In the table there are 90,000 or so clones, roughly 96% of which are singletons. Comment on this clone: The antigen is not known.

The V gene lost 4 bases and the J gene lost 4 bases, with 10 bases spanning the gap. The CDR3 totals 13 residues. CDR1 LNHDA and CDR2 SQIVND come from the germline V gene (reference sequence). Sequenced input: PBMCs. The chain uses TRBV19 and TRBJ1-2, with a weak D call TRBD1 (6 bases). The TCR comes from a man between 18 and 29 years old in good health and CMV-seronegative. CDR3 nucleotides: TGTGCCAGTAGTACCTTGGACAGCTATGGCTACACCTTC. Amino acid sequence: CASSTLDSYGYTF.